One and the same sample provided the 4 T cell receptor beta chains below, sequenced in a study of naive and memory T cell subsets. Two oligonucleotides, mixed equimolar, formed the beta constant-region primer covering TRBC1 and TRBC2. MiXCR, run by TCRdb on the UMI-ligation and nested PCR reads, gives a single entry per CDR3 protein. The sample carries 70,000 to 95,000 distinct CDR3 sequences, roughly 7% recorded once. Sequencing used central memory CD4+ T cells from blood. The receptors come from a human donor in good health.

This clonotype was seen repeatedly, ten times or more. This chain connects TRBV20-1 to TRBJ1-5; D is uncertain. Per the germline V gene, CDR1 is DFQATT and CDR2 is SNEGSKA (reference sequence). The CDR3 loop spans 14 amino acids. V was pared by 3 bases and J by 3 bases, with 12 bases between. The CDR3 sequence: CSARLSGLNQPQHF. The CDR3 nucleotides are TGCAGTGCTAGGTTATCAGGCCTCAATCAGCCCCAGCATTTT.

The CDR3 DNA follows: TGTGCCAGCATCACAGGGCGATACTACAATGAGCAGTTCTTC. Protein product: CASITGRYYNEQFF. This sequence joins TRBV28 and TRBJ2-1; D may be TRBD1 (6 bases). V lost 7 bases and J lost 3, with 13 bases in between. CDR1 and CDR2 from the germline V gene are MDHEN and SYDVKM. The CDR3 loop spans 14 amino acids.

This clonotype has ten or more counts. The rearrangement uses TRBV12-3 or TRBV12-4 and TRBJ1-1, with D uncertain. Trimming took 6 bases from V and 5 from J, leaving 13 bases between them. The CDR3 totals 13 residues. The CDR3 spells CASSRSRGTEAFF. CDR3 sequence (DNA): TGTGCCAGCAGCCGGAGTCGCGGGACTGAAGCTTTCTTT.

This clonotype appeared many times. This sequence joins TRBV7-2 and TRBJ2-1, with D unclear. This CDR3 is 13 amino acids long. Germline V gene lookup returns CDR1 SGHTA and CDR2 FQGNSA. V lost 2 bases and J lost 9, with 11 bases in between. CDR3 sequence reads: CASSLMGYGEQFF. In DNA form, the CDR3 reads TGTGCCAGCAGCTTAATGGGCTACGGTGAGCAGTTCTTC.